This TCR beta chain was recorded in a study of cytomegalovirus exposure and HLA in healthy donors. Study-wide findings and caveats: High specificity and sensitivity for cytomegalovirus status were reported for the classifier. While the bulk of TCR sequences proved rare, some public TCRs turned up in many donors. The study put 150 to 200 TCR beta chains on its list as cytomegalovirus-associated.

Comments on this clone: Its antigen remains unidentified.

Donors were drawn from the approximately 130-subject validation cohort, separate from the approximately 640-subject first cohort. Germline V gene sequence: CDR1 MGHRA, CDR2 YSYEKL. The CDR3 is 14 amino acids. Trimming left V 0 bases short and J 8 bases short, with 13 bases between. Clones were sequenced by immunoSEQ multiplex PCR, and TCRdb holds only the in-frame ones, with some missing. The sample includes hundreds of thousands of clones, 86% of them seen just once. The J gene is TRBJ1-1, the V gene TRBV4-1; D not certain. This TCR derives from a woman under 30 in good health and CMV-seronegative. The sequenced sample was PBMCs. The CDR3 protein is CASSQDRGYKEAFF. In nucleotides, the CDR3 is TGCGCCAGCAGCCAAGATAGAGGATACAAGGAAGCTTTCTTT.